This T cell receptor (beta chain) was captured in a study of cytomegalovirus exposure and HLA in healthy donors. Study-level information: Sequencing of 180 million or so T cells in an earlier analysis found more than 100 million unique TCR beta sequences. There were about 85 million unique TCRs (from HLA-typed donors) in an early data release.

The study's findings and limits: Researchers reported in a later analysis that a missense DCLRE1C variant was tied to TCR beta V- and J-gene trimming.

PCR was performed using 60 Vbeta and 13 Jbeta primers. Using immunoSEQ multiplex PCR, the repertoire was profiled, and TCRdb retains in-frame clones only, with some absent. The data contain 180,000 or so clones, over 60% of them singletons. V was pared by 6 bases and J by 0 bases, with 18 bases between. The CDR3 contains 18 residues. Germline CDR1 KGHSY, CDR2 FQNENV. This clone was seen only once. Its antigen is as yet unknown. When sampled, the donors appeared nominally healthy, though they likely had unrecorded immune exposures. The V gene is TRBV16, the J gene TRBJ2-6; possible D gene TRBD2, 7 bases. The TCR comes from a woman aged 45 to 65 in good health and CMV-seronegative. The sequenced sample was PBMCs. The CDR3 loop is CASSTRGAPLSGANVLTF. The CDR3 bases are TGTGCCAGCAGTACTCGGGGGGCACCACTCTCTGGGGCCAACGTCCTGACTTTC.